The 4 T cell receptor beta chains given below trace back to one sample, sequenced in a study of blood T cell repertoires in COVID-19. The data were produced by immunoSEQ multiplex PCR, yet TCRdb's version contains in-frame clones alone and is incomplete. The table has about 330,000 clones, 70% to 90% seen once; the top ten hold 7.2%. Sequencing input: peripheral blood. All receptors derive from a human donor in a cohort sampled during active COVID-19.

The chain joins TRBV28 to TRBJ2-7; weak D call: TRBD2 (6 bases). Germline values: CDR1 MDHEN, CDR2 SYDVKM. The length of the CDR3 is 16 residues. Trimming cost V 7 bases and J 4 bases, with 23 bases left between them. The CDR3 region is CASTPGGPHTLYEQYF. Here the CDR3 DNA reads TGTGCCAGCACTCCCGGGGGACCACACACCCTATACGAGCAGTACTTC. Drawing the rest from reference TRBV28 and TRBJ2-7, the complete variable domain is DVKVTQSSRYLVKRTGEKVFLECVQDMDHENMFWYRQDPGLGLRLIYFSYDVKMKEKGDIPEGYSVSREKKERFSLILESASTNQTSMYLCASTPGGPHTLYEQYFGPGTRLTVT.

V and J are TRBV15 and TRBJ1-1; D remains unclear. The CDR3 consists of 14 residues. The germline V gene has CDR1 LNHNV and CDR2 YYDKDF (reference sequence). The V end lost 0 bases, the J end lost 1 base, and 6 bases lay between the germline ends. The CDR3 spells CATSRDQENTEAFF. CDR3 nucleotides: TGTGCCACCAGCAGAGATCAGGAGAACACTGAAGCTTTCTTT.

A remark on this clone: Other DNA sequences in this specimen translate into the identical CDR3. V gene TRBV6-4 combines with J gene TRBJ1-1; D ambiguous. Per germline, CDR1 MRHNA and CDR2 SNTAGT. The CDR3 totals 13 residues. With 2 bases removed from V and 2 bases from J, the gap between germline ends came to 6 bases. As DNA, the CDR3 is TGTGCCAGCAGTGACCGAGAAAACACTGAAGCTTTCTTT. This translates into CASSDRENTEAFF.

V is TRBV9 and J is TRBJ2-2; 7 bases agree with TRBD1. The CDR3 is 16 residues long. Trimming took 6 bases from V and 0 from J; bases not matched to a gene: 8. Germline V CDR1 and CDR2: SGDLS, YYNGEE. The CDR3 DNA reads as TGTGCCAGCAACCCCCGACAGGGCCCGAACACCGGGGAGCTGTTTTTT. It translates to CASNPRQGPNTGELFF.